One sample yielded the 10 T cell receptor beta chains listed below, sequenced in a study of T cells in localized non-small cell lung cancer. The table came from immunoSEQ multiplex PCR; TCRdb's copy has only in-frame clones and leaves some out. The data contain roughly 67,000 clones, roughly 86% of them singletons. The sample here was peripheral blood, taken before any cancer treatment. Every receptor here comes from a female donor of 60 years or more with stage I lung adenocarcinoma.

This chain joins TRBV11-3 and TRBJ2-7, with 14 nucleotides matching TRBD2. The CDR3 is 16 residues long. V dropped 5 bases and J dropped 4; count of bases not matched to a gene: 7. CDR1 and CDR2 from the germline V gene are SGHNT and YENEEA. CDR3 bases: TGTGCCAGCAGCCGACTAGCGGGAGGGTTCGGGTACGAGCAGTACTTC. Translated, it gives CASSRLAGGFGYEQYF.

This clone was counted a single time. The rearrangement uses TRBV5-6 and TRBJ2-1; 10 bases map to TRBD2. CDR1 and CDR2 from the germline V gene are SGHDT and YYEEEE. The length of the CDR3 is 15 residues. J gave up 0 bases and V 4 bases, and 1 base lay outside the gene matches. The CDR3 coding sequence is TGTGCCAGCAGCAGGACTAGCGGCTCCTACAATGAGCAGTTCTTC. The encoded protein is CASSRTSGSYNEQFF.

The chain recombines TRBV6-5 with TRBJ1-6; D might be TRBD1 (5 bases). CDR3 length: 15 residues. Trimming took 10 bases from V and 7 from J, leaving 20 bases between them. From germline, CDR1 is MNHEY and CDR2 SVGAGI. Here the CDR3 reads CATLLGPQLNSPLHF. CDR3 DNA: TGTGCCACCCTTCTGGGACCACAACTAAATTCACCCCTCCACTTT.

The V call is TRBV29-1, the J call TRBJ1-1; possible D gene TRBD1, 5 bases. This CDR3 contains 14 residues. V lost 5 bases, J lost 7 bases, and 20 bases lay in between. Germline V CDR1 and CDR2: SQVTM, ANQGSEA. This CDR3 reads CSVSPGPPTGEAFF. In DNA, the CDR3 is TGCAGCGTTTCCCCGGGACCCCCGACGGGTGAAGCTTTCTTT.

In its sample, this clone ranks as medium-sized. The chain joins TRBV30 to TRBJ1-1; D is uncertain. The germline CDR1 and CDR2 sequences are GTSNPN and SVGIG (reference sequence). The CDR3 has 14 amino acids. V was clipped by 2 bases and J by 0 bases, with 10 bases between them. The CDR3 protein is CAWSRDALNTEAFF. In nucleotides, the CDR3 is TGTGCCTGGAGTAGGGATGCACTGAACACTGAAGCTTTCTTT.

V usage is TRBV15 and J usage is TRBJ2-7, with D possibly being TRBD1 (6 bases). Germline V lookup: CDR1 LNHNV, CDR2 YYDKDF (reference sequence). CDR3 length: 12 amino acids. V was clipped by 2 bases and J by 5 bases, with 7 bases between them. The CDR3 reads CATSRTGNEQYF. The CDR3 region has the DNA TGTGCCACCAGCAGAACAGGGAACGAGCAGTACTTC. Using reference TRBV15 and TRBJ2-7 for the parts outside the CDR3, the full variable domain is DAMVIQNPRYQVTQFGKPVTLSCSQTLNHNVMYWYQQKSSQAPKLLFHYYDKDFNNEADTPDNFQSRRPNTSFCFLDIRSPGLGDTAMYLCATSRTGNEQYFGPGTRLTVT.

The V and J genes are TRBV7-3 and TRBJ2-5; 7 nucleotides line up with TRBD2. J lost 7 bases, V lost 4 bases, and 6 bases had no gene match. The CDR3 has 13 amino acids. CDR1 and CDR2 (germline): SGHTA, FQGTGA. This chain's CDR3 is CASSSPPGGTQYF. The CDR3 nucleotides read TGTGCCAGCAGCTCCCCCCCGGGAGGGACCCAGTACTTC.

V usage is TRBV19 and J usage is TRBJ1-5, with no clear D. V was clipped by 5 bases and J by 0 bases, with 14 bases between them. Germline V gene lookup returns CDR1 LNHDA and CDR2 SQIVND (reference sequence). This CDR3 contains 16 residues. The CDR3: CASSHVSSYSNQPQHF. DNA for the CDR3: TGTGCCAGTAGTCACGTCAGCAGCTATAGCAATCAGCCCCAGCATTTT.

The rearrangement links TRBV5-4 to TRBJ2-3; no clear D gene. The V gene's germline CDR1 is SGHNT and CDR2 YYREEE (reference sequence). V lost 0 bases, J lost 0 bases, and 2 bases lay in between. The CDR3 has 13 residues. CDR3 sequence reads: CASSLGSTDTQYF. In DNA form, the CDR3 reads TGTGCCAGCAGCTTGGGTAGCACAGATACGCAGTATTTT.

This chain connects TRBV9 to TRBJ2-5, with a possible D match to TRBD2 (5 bases). Germline CDR1 and CDR2: SGDLS and YYNGEE. The germline V and J ends were trimmed by 3 bases and 5 bases, with 5 bases remaining between them. CDR3 length: 11 amino acids. As DNA, the CDR3 is TGTGCCAGCAGCGCGGGGGAGACCCAGTACTTC. Its protein is CASSAGETQYF.